A selection of T cell receptor beta chains follows, all from one sample in a study of T cell repertoires in cytomegalovirus infection. Via MiXCR, TCRdb re-called the reads, giving one row per CDR3 protein. This table holds more than 150,000 distinct CDR3 sequences, approximately 19% found once. Sequencing input: PBMCs. The receptors shown here come from a human donor in good health (CMV status not recorded). Some clones in this sample may be carry-over from other donors' samples. The CDR3 runs from the conserved cysteine through the conserved F or W. Each record gives: V gene, clone size, J gene, D gene, CDR3 DNA, CDR3 protein. A D gene is named only where the DNA matches it firmly. Some rows mark clone size as missing; the rest say once, few, many or name a class of expanded clone.

TRBV12-3/TRBV12-4	few	TRBJ1-5	TRBD1	TGTGCCAGCAGTTTAGGCCGGGACAGGGGATATCAGCCCCAGCATTTT	CASSLGRDRGYQPQHF
TRBV6-6	-	TRBJ2-3	-	TGTCCCAGCAGTGTGAATCCCACAGATACGCAGTATTTT	CPSSVNPTDTQYF
TRBV25-1	few	TRBJ2-2	TRBD1	TGTGCCAGCAGTCTACATACAGGGGGGAAGATCGGGGAGCTGTTTTTT	CASSLHTGGKIGELFF
TRBV2	-	TRBJ1-1	-	TGTGCCAGCAGTGATCTAGGAGGCAGGACTGAAGCTTTCTTT	CASSDLGGRTEAFF
TRBV19	-	TRBJ1-3	-	TGTGCCAGTAGTAGGGACTGGTCTAAGAGCATCTCTGGAAACACCATATATTTT	CASSRDWSKSISGNTIYF
TRBV19	many	TRBJ2-3	-	TGTGCCAGTAGCCAATTGGTGGCTAGCGGCACAGATACGCAGTATTTT	CASSQLVASGTDTQYF
TRBV29-1	-	TRBJ2-2	-	TGCAGCGTTGGAGGAGGGACTGCTACCGGGGAGCTGTTTTTT	CSVGGGTATGELFF
TRBV12-3/TRBV12-4	-	TRBJ2-1	TRBD2	TGTGCCAGCGACAAGGATAGCGGGAGGCCCTACAATGAGCAGTTCTTC	CASDKDSGRPYNEQFF
TRBV19	few	TRBJ2-4	-	TGTGCCAGTAGTATAGCGGCTACCATAAACATTCAGTACTTC	CASSIAATINIQYF
TRBV6-5	-	TRBJ2-3	-	TGTGCCAGCAGTTTCCAATCTTATAGCACAGATACGCAGTATTTT	CASSFQSYSTDTQYF
TRBV29-1	few	TRBJ2-3	-	TGCAGCGTTAAACAGGGCCGAGCTAGCACAGATACGCAGTATTTT	CSVKQGRASTDTQYF
TRBV7-9	many	TRBJ1-1	-	TGTGCCAGCAGTCTCCAAAGGGGACGGAACACTGAAGCTTTCTTT	CASSLQRGRNTEAFF
TRBV19	few	TRBJ1-2	-	TGTGCCAGTACCGGGGGACACAAGCAAAACTATGGCTACACCTTC	CASTGGHKQNYGYTF